Each of the 10 T cell receptor beta chains below was sequenced from the same sample in a study of T cell responses to AZD1222 COVID-19 vaccine. Assay: immunoSEQ multiplex PCR; the TCRdb copy retains only in-frame clones and omits some. The top ten clones hold roughly 4.5% of a sample with approximately 89,000 clones, under 95% of them seen once. The source was peripheral blood, collected on day 0 of MenACWY control vaccination. Receptors originate from an adult in good health.

The J gene is TRBJ2-1, the V gene TRBV7-2, with D tentatively TRBD2 (7 bases). Germline V gene data show CDR1 as SGHTA and CDR2 as FQGNSA. V was cut by 2 bases and J by 9 bases, with 17 bases left in between. The CDR3 runs 15 residues. This CDR3 reads CASSLSGGGSREQFF. CDR3 coding DNA: TGTGCCAGCAGCTTATCGGGGGGCGGGAGTCGTGAGCAGTTCTTC.

This clone was observed a few times. The chain links TRBV6-5 to TRBJ1-1, with D unresolved. With 11 bases removed from V and 0 bases from J, the gap between germline ends came to 10 bases. The CDR3 has 12 amino acids. Germline V gene lookup returns CDR1 MNHEY and CDR2 SVGAGI. The CDR3, as DNA: TGTGCCCTCGGGAAGTTGAACACTGAAGCTTTCTTT. The encoded protein is CALGKLNTEAFF.

This clone was seen just once. The CDR3 is CASSQDAGGGNEQFF. CDR3 DNA sequence: TGTGCCAGCAGCCAAGACGCGGGAGGGGGTAATGAGCAGTTCTTC. V is TRBV4-2 and J is TRBJ2-1, with TRBD2 matching over 9 bases. V gave up 0 bases and J gave up 7 bases; unmatched junction bases: 4. The CDR3 is 15 residues long. Germline lookup yields CDR1 LGHNA and CDR2 YNFKEQ.

This sequence joins TRBV30 and TRBJ1-5; D is perhaps TRBD1 (5 bases). Per germline, CDR1 GTSNPN and CDR2 SVGIG (reference sequence). Trimming stripped 0 bases from V and 9 bases from J, with 12 bases between. The CDR3 is made up of 13 amino acids. The CDR3 loop reads CAWSVGGGGPQHF. The CDR3 bases are TGTGCCTGGAGTGTTGGCGGGGGTGGGCCCCAGCATTTT. The whole variable domain, filled in from reference TRBV30 and TRBJ1-5, reads SQTIHQWPATLVQPVGSPLSLECTVEGTSNPNLYWYRQAAGRGLQLLFYSVGIGQISSEVPQNLSASRPQDRQFILSSKKLLLSDSGFYLCAWSVGGGGPQHFGDGTRLSIL.

The chain combines TRBV5-6 with TRBJ1-2; 9 bases are shared with TRBD1. This CDR3 spans 14 amino acids. Germline V gene lookup returns CDR1 SGHDT and CDR2 YYEEEE. V dropped 5 bases and J dropped 3; count of bases not matched to a gene: 5. CDR3 in DNA: TGTGCCAGCAGTCCCACAGGGGGCGACTATGGCTACACCTTC. This codes for CASSPTGGDYGYTF.

This sequence joins TRBV4-3 and TRBJ2-7, with 7 positions matching TRBD2. The CDR3 contains 15 residues. After removal of 1 base from V and 2 bases from J, the junction contained 5 bases not matched to a gene. Germline CDR1 LGHNA, CDR2 YSLEER. The CDR3 nucleotides read TGCGCCAGCAGCCAAGGCGGGGGAGAGGCCTACGAGCAGTACTTC. Translation: CASSQGGGEAYEQYF.

This clone appeared once. The chain links TRBV7-2 to TRBJ2-4; D may be TRBD1 (6 bases). This CDR3 has 12 residues. CDR1 is SGHTA, CDR2 FQGNSA, per germline. The V and J ends lost 3 bases and 8 bases respectively, with 8 bases between them. The CDR3 is CASSFNRDIQYF. Here the CDR3 DNA reads TGTGCCAGCAGCTTCAACAGGGACATTCAGTACTTC.

The chain is built from TRBV18 and TRBJ1-1, with D perhaps matching TRBD1 (5 bases). V dropped 0 bases and J dropped 3 bases, with 8 bases sitting between them. There are 14 residues in the CDR3. Germline CDR1 is KGHSH and CDR2 is LQKENI. CDR3 protein: CASSPPGVDTEAFF. CDR3 bases: TGTGCCAGCTCACCACCAGGGGTAGACACTGAAGCTTTCTTT.

The V gene is TRBV4-1, the J gene TRBJ2-2, with a possible D match to TRBD1 (5 bases). V lost 5 bases and J lost 8, with 12 bases in between. Germline V lookup: CDR1 MGHRA, CDR2 YSYEKL. This CDR3 comprises 13 residues. CDR3 DNA sequence: TGCGCCAGCAGCATGTATGGGGCTGGGGAGCTGTTTTTT. Translation: CASSMYGAGELFF.

The J gene is TRBJ1-4, the V gene TRBV5-1; D remains unclear. Trimming left V 2 bases short and J 0 bases short, with 11 bases between. Per germline, CDR1 SGHRS and CDR2 YFSETQ. This CDR3 is built from 16 residues. This chain's CDR3 is CASSLGSLATNEKLFF. The CDR3, as DNA: TGCGCCAGCAGCTTAGGGAGTCTGGCAACTAATGAAAAACTGTTTTTT.